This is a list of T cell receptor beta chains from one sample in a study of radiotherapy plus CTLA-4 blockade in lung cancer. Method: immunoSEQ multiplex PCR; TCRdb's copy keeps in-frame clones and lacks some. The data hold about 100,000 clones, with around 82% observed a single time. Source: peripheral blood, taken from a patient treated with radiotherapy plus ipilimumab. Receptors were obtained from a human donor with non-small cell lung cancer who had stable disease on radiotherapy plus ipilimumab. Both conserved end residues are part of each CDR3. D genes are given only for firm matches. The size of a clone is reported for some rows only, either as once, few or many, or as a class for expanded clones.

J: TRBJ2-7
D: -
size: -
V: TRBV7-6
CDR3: CASSLSDGLYEQYF
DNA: TGTGCCAGCAGCTTGTCGGACGGACTCTACGAGCAGTACTTC

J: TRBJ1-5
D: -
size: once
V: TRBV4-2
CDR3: CASSQARGSNQPQHF
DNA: TGTGCCAGCAGCCAAGCGCGGGGGAGCAATCAGCCCCAGCATTTT

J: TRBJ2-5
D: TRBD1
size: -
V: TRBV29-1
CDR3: CSVRQGASKETQYF
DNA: TGCAGCGTTCGACAGGGGGCATCAAAAGAGACCCAGTACTTC

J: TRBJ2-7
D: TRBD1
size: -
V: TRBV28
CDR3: CASSTGGAPYEQYF
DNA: TGTGCCAGCAGTACAGGGGGCGCGCCCTACGAGCAGTACTTC

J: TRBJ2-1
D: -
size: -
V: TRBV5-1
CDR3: CASSLNGRKSYNEQFF
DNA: TGCGCCAGCAGCTTAAATGGGAGGAAATCCTACAATGAGCAGTTCTTC

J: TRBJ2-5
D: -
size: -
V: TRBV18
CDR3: CASSPIGETQYF
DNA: TGTGCCAGCTCACCAATTGGGGAGACCCAGTACTTC

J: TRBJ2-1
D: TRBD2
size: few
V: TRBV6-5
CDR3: CASSPAGDNEQFF
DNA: TGTGCCAGCAGCCCAGCGGGGGACAATGAGCAGTTCTTC

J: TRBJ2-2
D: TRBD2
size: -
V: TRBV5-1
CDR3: CASRRGGANTGELFF
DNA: TGCGCCAGCAGACGGGGGGGAGCGAACACCGGGGAGCTGTTTTTT

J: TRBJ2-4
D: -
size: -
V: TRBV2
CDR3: CASSEGGKGIQYF
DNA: TGTGCCAGCAGTGAAGGGGGAAAGGGCATTCAGTACTTC

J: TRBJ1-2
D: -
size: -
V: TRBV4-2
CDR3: CASSQDLGLTPYYGYTF
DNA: TGTGCCAGCAGCCAAGATCTTGGGCTGACTCCCTACTATGGCTACACCTTC

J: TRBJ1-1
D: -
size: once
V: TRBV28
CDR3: CASNAGRTEAFF
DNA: TGTGCCAGCAACGCAGGGCGGACTGAAGCTTTCTTT

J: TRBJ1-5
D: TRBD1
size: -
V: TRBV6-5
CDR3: CASRKTGNQPQHF
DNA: TGTGCCAGCAGGAAGACAGGGAATCAGCCCCAGCATTTT

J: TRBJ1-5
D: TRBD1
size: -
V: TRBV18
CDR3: CASSYGDRDQPQHF
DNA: TGTGCCAGCTCCTACGGGGACAGGGACCAGCCCCAGCATTTT

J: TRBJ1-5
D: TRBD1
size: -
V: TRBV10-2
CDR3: CASSGLDRGTDQPQHF
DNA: TGCGCCAGCAGTGGTTTGGACAGGGGAACGGATCAGCCCCAGCATTTT

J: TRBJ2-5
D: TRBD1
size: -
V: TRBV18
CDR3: CASSSGQKETQYF
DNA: TGTGCCAGCTCATCGGGACAGAAAGAGACCCAGTACTTC

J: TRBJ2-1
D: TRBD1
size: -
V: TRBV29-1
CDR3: CSEMTGGSQFF
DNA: TGCAGCGAAATGACAGGGGGGTCGCAGTTCTTC

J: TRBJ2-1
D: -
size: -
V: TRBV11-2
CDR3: CASSARYQGSRNEQFF
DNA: TGTGCCAGCAGCGCACGATACCAAGGGTCTCGGAATGAGCAGTTCTTC

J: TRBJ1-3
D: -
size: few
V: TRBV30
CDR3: CAWGWRGLSSGNTIYF
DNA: TGTGCCTGGGGATGGCGGGGCCTTAGCTCTGGAAACACCATATATTTT

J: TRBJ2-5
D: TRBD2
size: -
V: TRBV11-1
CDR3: CASRYNRGGTETQYF
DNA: TGTGCCAGCAGATATAATCGCGGGGGGACAGAGACCCAGTACTTC

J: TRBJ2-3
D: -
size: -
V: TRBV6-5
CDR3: CASSYSASASTDTQYF
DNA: TGTGCCAGCAGTTACTCCGCGAGTGCTAGCACAGATACGCAGTATTTT

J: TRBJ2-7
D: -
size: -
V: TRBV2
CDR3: CASSEAGVGEQYF
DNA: TGTGCCAGCAGTGAAGCCGGGGTGGGGGAGCAGTACTTC

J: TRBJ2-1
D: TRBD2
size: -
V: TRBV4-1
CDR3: CASRLAGGPSYNEQFF
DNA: TGCGCCAGCAGACTAGCGGGAGGGCCTTCCTACAATGAGCAGTTCTTC

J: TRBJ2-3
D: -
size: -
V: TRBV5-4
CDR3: CASSLPGVTDTQYF
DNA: TGTGCCAGCAGCTTGCCAGGGGTCACAGATACGCAGTATTTT

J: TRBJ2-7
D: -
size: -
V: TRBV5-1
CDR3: CASSLGTRNPTIYEQYF
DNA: TGCGCCAGCAGCTTGGGGACCAGGAACCCGACCATCTACGAGCAGTACTTC

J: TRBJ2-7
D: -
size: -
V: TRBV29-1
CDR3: CSVYLGEKSYEQYF
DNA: TGCAGCGTGTACCTGGGAGAAAAGTCCTACGAGCAGTACTTC

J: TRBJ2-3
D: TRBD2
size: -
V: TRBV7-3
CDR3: CASSPSPASGDTQYF
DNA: TGTGCCAGCAGTCCCTCGCCCGCTAGCGGAGATACGCAGTATTTT